This T cell receptor (beta chain) came from a study of post-analysis software for immune sequencing data. Study at large: Secondary progressive, relapsing-remitting and progressive-relapsing multiple sclerosis were among the included disease courses.

Included in the TCR beta cDNA libraries were unique molecular identifiers. Starting from about 0.98 to 11 million T cells, the study yielded hundreds of thousands of cDNA molecules. Via MiXCR, TCRdb re-called the PCR reads, giving one row per CDR3 protein. Here the sample spans approximately 630,000 distinct CDR3 sequences, 59% being singletons. A few counts support this clonotype. Antigen unknown. Looked up from germline, CDR1 is SGHRS and CDR2 is YFSETQ. CDR3 length: 13 residues. Trimming removed 4 bases from V and 4 bases from J, with 11 bases in between. Study-wide findings and caveats: By F measure, samples from a shared preparation batch strongly co-clustered. Diversity measured as normalized Chao1 was significantly lower in multiple sclerosis patients than in controls. Included in a set of roughly five TRBV segments more frequent in patients than controls were TRBV5-6, TRBV5-1 and TRBV20-1.

Sequenced sample: blood. The rearrangement uses TRBV5-1 and TRBJ1-2, with no clear D. This clonotype was sampled from a girl aged 2-10 years with multiple sclerosis. The CDR3 sequence: CASSMDGVYGYTF. CDR3 DNA: TGCGCCAGCAGCATGGACGGCGTCTATGGCTACACCTTC.